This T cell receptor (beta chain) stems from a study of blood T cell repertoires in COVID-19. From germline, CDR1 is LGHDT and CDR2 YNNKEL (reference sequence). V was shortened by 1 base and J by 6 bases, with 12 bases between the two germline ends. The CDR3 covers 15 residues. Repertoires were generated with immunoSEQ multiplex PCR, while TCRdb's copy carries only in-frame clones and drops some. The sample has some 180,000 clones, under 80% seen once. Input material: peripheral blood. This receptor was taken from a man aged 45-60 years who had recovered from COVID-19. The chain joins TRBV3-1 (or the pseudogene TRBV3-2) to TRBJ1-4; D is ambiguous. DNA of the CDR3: TGTGCCAGCAGCCAAGCGGGGAGAGGTGATGAAAAACTGTTTTTT. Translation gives CASSQAGRGDEKLFF.